This entry concerns a single T cell receptor beta chain. Antigen unknown. The data originate from a study of molecular identifiers for immune sequencing clone quantification. It was with previously described methods and listed TCR primers that bulk TCR libraries were made. TCRdb re-analysed the PCR reads in MiXCR, keeping a single row per CDR3 protein. The sample lists more than 450,000 distinct CDR3 sequences; 25% were seen once. The CDR3 covers 12 residues. The germline V gene encodes CDR1 LGHDT and CDR2 YNNKEL (reference sequence). Trimming pared 5 bases from V and 5 bases from J, leaving 9 bases between. Naive CD8 T cells were picked out by sorting for CD8+CD4-CCR7+CD45RA+. Study-wide results and limits: Whereas naive cells kept under 1% of molecules in clones above 20 RNA copies, such clones held over 98% in effectors.

Source material: naive CD8+ T cells from blood, with Jurkat cell RNA spiked in. Subset here: FACS-sorted CD8+CD4-CCR7+CD45RA+ naive T cells. The TCR sequence derives from a human donor in good health. Some libraries in this study had Jurkat cell RNA spiked in. The gene calls are TRBV3-1 and TRBJ2-5; D gene ambiguous. CDR3 sequence (DNA): TGTGCCAGCAGCGCCTATGGGGAGACCCAGTACTTC. It encodes CASSAYGETQYF.